A single sample is the source of the 20 T cell receptor beta chains below, sequenced in a study of identifying expanded T cells in peripheral blood. Clones were read by immunoSEQ multiplex PCR, and TCRdb kept only the in-frame ones, dropping some. The sample includes some 120,000 clones, more than 75% of them seen just once. Sequenced: blood. The receptors derive from a person aged 18-69 years in good health.

The gene calls are TRBV7-6 and TRBJ2-7; D is undetermined. V was trimmed by 3 bases and J by 2 bases, leaving 14 bases between them. This CDR3 spans 15 amino acids. Germline V lookup: CDR1 SGHVS, CDR2 FNYEAQ. In DNA, the CDR3 is TGTGCCAGCAGCTTTGGCAGGACGGGCCCCTACGAGCAGTACTTC. This translates into CASSFGRTGPYEQYF.

A few counts support this clone. The chain has TRBV6-5 and TRBJ1-6; D unresolved. The CDR3 consists of 12 residues. Trimming left V 5 bases short and J 4 bases short, with 3 bases between. Germline CDR1 MNHEY, CDR2 SVGAGI. The CDR3 is CASSTYNSPLHF. CDR3 in DNA: TGTGCCAGCAGTACGTATAATTCACCCCTCCACTTT.

The gene calls are TRBV19 and TRBJ1-6; D gene uncertain. V was shortened by 2 bases and J by 7 bases, with 18 bases between the two germline ends. Germline assignment: CDR1 LNHDA and CDR2 SQIVND (reference sequence). The CDR3 sequence is 17 residues long. In DNA form, the CDR3 reads TGTGCCAGTAGTATATTTTTCCGGGCTTTTGGAAATTCACCCCTCCACTTT. Protein: CASSIFFRAFGNSPLHF.

The chain joins TRBV6-5 to TRBJ2-7, with D perhaps matching TRBD2 (7 bases). The germline V gene encodes CDR1 MNHEY and CDR2 SVGAGI. The CDR3 covers 14 residues. The V end lost 3 bases, the J end lost 5 bases, and 14 bases lay between the germline ends. CDR3 sequence (DNA): TGTGCCAGCAGTTATTGGCGGGGGCCCGACGAGCAGTACTTC. Residues: CASSYWRGPDEQYF.

There are a few counts of this clone. V gene TRBV7-2 combines with J gene TRBJ1-5; D remains ambiguous. Germline CDR1 and CDR2: SGHTA and FQGNSA. V dropped 1 base and J dropped 0 bases, with 7 bases sitting between them. This CDR3 spans 15 amino acids. DNA of the CDR3: TGTGCCAGCAGCTTAGTGACAAATAGCAATCAGCCCCAGCATTTT. Translating gives CASSLVTNSNQPQHF. Supplemented by reference TRBV7-2 and TRBJ1-5, the full variable domain reads GAGVSQSPSNKVTEKGKDVELRCDPISGHTALYWYRQSLGQGLEFLIYFQGNSAPDKSGLPSDRFSAERTGGSVSTLTIQRTQQEDSAVYLCASSLVTNSNQPQHFGDGTRLSIL.

This clone was found once. The chain carries TRBV5-6 and TRBJ2-7, with 7 bases that match TRBD2. The V segment lost 3 bases and the J segment 4 bases; nucleotides outside the gene matches: 7. CDR3 length: 14 residues. Germline CDR1 reads SGHDT; CDR2 reads YYEEEE. The CDR3 sequence is CASSSIFGGYEQYF. The CDR3 DNA sequence: TGTGCCAGCAGCTCGATATTCGGGGGGTACGAGCAGTACTTC.

V gene TRBV5-1 combines with J gene TRBJ2-7; possible D gene TRBD1, 6 bases. The germline CDR1 and CDR2 sequences are SGHRS and YFSETQ. CDR3 length: 12 amino acids. V lost 5 bases, J lost 4 bases, and 10 bases lay in between. The CDR3 sequence is CASRPDRYEQYF. The CDR3, as DNA: TGCGCCAGCAGACCTGACAGGTACGAGCAGTACTTC.

There are a few counts of this clone. The chain has TRBV5-1 and TRBJ2-7, with a tentative D call TRBD1 (5 bases). CDR1 SGHRS and CDR2 YFSETQ come from the germline V gene. The CDR3 length is 13 residues. Trimming stripped 5 bases from V and 5 bases from J, with 14 bases between. The CDR3 coding sequence is TGCGCCAGCAGACAGGACCGATCTCACGAGCAGTACTTC. It is translated as CASRQDRSHEQYF. Full variable domain (missing parts from reference TRBV5-1 and TRBJ2-7): KAGVTQTPRYLIKTRGQQVTLSCSPISGHRSVSWYQQTPGQGLQFLFEYFSETQRNKGNFPGRFSGRQFSNSRSEMNVSTLELGDSALYLCASRQDRSHEQYFGPGTRLTVT.

As DNA, the CDR3 is TGTGCCAGCCGACCTCCAAGCACAGATACGCAGTATTTT. Translation gives CASRPPSTDTQYF. This chain connects TRBV6-5 to TRBJ2-3; D remains unclear. Trimming took off 8 bases at V and 0 bases at J, with 9 bases between the two ends. The CDR3 spans 13 residues. CDR1 is MNHEY, CDR2 SVGAGI, per germline.

The chain employs TRBV5-4 and TRBJ2-5; D may be TRBD2 (5 bases). Trimming pared 7 bases from V and 1 base from J, leaving 14 bases between. The CDR3 is 14 amino acids. Germline-derived CDR1 and CDR2 are SGHNT and YYREEE (reference sequence). The CDR3 is CASSKGGGQETQYF. CDR3 coding DNA: TGTGCCAGCTCGAAAGGAGGTGGCCAAGAGACCCAGTACTTC.

V is TRBV9 and J is TRBJ2-2; 8 bases agree with TRBD2. V lost 3 bases, J lost 0 bases, and 4 bases stayed unmatched. Germline V lookup: CDR1 SGDLS, CDR2 YYNGEE. The CDR3 loop spans 16 amino acids. The CDR3 DNA reads TGTGCCAGCAGCGGTAGCGGGGCCACGAACACCGGGGAGCTGTTTTTT. Translated, it gives CASSGSGATNTGELFF.

This rearrangement joins TRBV4-1 to TRBJ1-2, with a tentative D call TRBD1 (5 bases). V gave up 3 bases and J gave up 10 bases, with 21 bases separating them. The CDR3 runs 15 residues. Germline loops: CDR1 MGHRA, CDR2 YSYEKL. The CDR3 region is CASSQGRDSTIHYTF. The CDR3 DNA reads as TGCGCCAGCAGCCAGGGCAGGGACTCCACAATACACTACACCTTC.

V and J are TRBV7-2 and TRBJ2-5, with no clear D. CDR3 length equals 14 residues. The V end was cut by 2 bases, the J end by 5 bases, with 12 bases between. Germline CDR1 is SGHTA and CDR2 is FQGNSA. This CDR3 is CASSLSRQVETQYF. CDR3 sequence (DNA): TGTGCCAGCAGCTTAAGTAGGCAGGTTGAGACCCAGTACTTC. The full variable domain, rest sourced from reference TRBV7-2 and TRBJ2-5, is GAGVSQSPSNKVTEKGKDVELRCDPISGHTALYWYRQSLGQGLEFLIYFQGNSAPDKSGLPSDRFSAERTGGSVSTLTIQRTQQEDSAVYLCASSLSRQVETQYFGPGTRLLVL.

The chain uses TRBV5-1 and TRBJ2-7, with D possibly TRBD1 on 6 matching bases. The CDR3 has 14 amino acids. V was cut by 1 base and J by 2 bases, with 10 bases left in between. Germline V CDR1 and CDR2: SGHRS, YFSETQ. The CDR3 nucleotides read TGCGCCAGCAGCTTGCAGGGGACCCCCTACGAGCAGTACTTC. This sequence encodes CASSLQGTPYEQYF.

The chain joins TRBV7-2 to TRBJ2-5, with TRBD2 identical over 11 bases. CDR1 is SGHTA, CDR2 FQGNSA, per germline. With 3 bases clipped from V and 4 bases from J, the junction kept 4 bases outside the gene matches. CDR3 length: 15 amino acids. The CDR3 DNA follows: TGTGCCAGCAGCTTTAGCGGGGGGGGAGGAGAGACCCAGTACTTC. Protein sequence: CASSFSGGGGETQYF.

This clone was seen more than once but under ten times. This chain links TRBV5-1 with TRBJ2-5, with a possible D match to TRBD2 (5 bases). Germline values: CDR1 SGHRS, CDR2 YFSETQ. The V end was cut by 2 bases, the J end by 5 bases, with 16 bases between. The CDR3 loop spans 15 amino acids. The CDR3 sequence is CASSFGGTMGETQYF. CDR3 nucleotide sequence: TGCGCCAGCAGCTTTGGAGGCACAATGGGGGAGACCCAGTACTTC.

This clone was found a few times. The chain couples TRBV9 to TRBJ2-7; unclear D gene. The germline gives CDR1 SGDLS, CDR2 YYNGEE. This CDR3 has 13 amino acids. V was pared by 0 bases and J by 8 bases, with 12 bases between. The CDR3 loop reads CASSVEEHTKQYF. The CDR3 DNA reads TGTGCCAGCAGCGTAGAGGAGCACACGAAGCAGTACTTC. Full variable domain (remainder filled in from reference TRBV9 and TRBJ2-7): DSGVTQTPKHLITATGQRVTLRCSPRSGDLSVYWYQQSLDQGLQFLIQYYNGEERAKGNILERFSAQQFPDLHSELNLSSLELGDSALYFCASSVEEHTKQYFGPGTRLTVT.

J is TRBJ1-1 and V is TRBV7-9; TRBD1 matches 7 bases. The CDR3 consists of 13 residues. Per germline, CDR1 SEHNR and CDR2 FQNEAQ (reference sequence). V shed 6 bases, J shed 5 bases, and the junction held 6 bases outside the gene matches. The CDR3 bases are TGTGCCAGCAGGGCGACAGGGCGTACTGAAGCTTTCTTT. Residues: CASRATGRTEAFF. The variable domain in full, completed from reference TRBV7-9 and TRBJ1-1, reads DTGVSQNPRHKITKRGQNVTFRCDPISEHNRLYWYRQTLGQGPEFLTYFQNEAQLEKSRLLSDRFSAERPKGSFSTLEIQRTEQGDSAMYLCASRATGRTEAFFGQGTRLTVV.

The DNA for the CDR3 is TGCGCCAGCAGCTCGCCCGCCGGGGCGTCTAGCACAGATACGCAGTATTTT. Residues: CASSSPAGASSTDTQYF. The gene calls are TRBV5-1 and TRBJ2-3; D is tentatively TRBD1 or TRBD2 (5 bases each). Germline CDR1 reads SGHRS; CDR2 reads YFSETQ. This CDR3 has 17 amino acids. The V end was cut by 3 bases, the J end by 0 bases, with 17 bases between.

The chain carries TRBV2 and TRBJ2-1; D may match TRBD1 or TRBD2 (5 bases each). Germline V lookup: CDR1 SNHLY, CDR2 FYNNEI. The CDR3 is 15 residues long. V dropped 8 bases and J dropped 2 bases, with 16 bases sitting between them. The CDR3 coding sequence is TGTGCCAGCCAGAGGGAACAGGTGGCCTACAATGAGCAGTTCTTC. It encodes CASQREQVAYNEQFF.